This record covers a single T cell receptor beta chain. Its antigen remains unidentified. Looked up from germline, CDR1 is LNHNV and CDR2 is YYDKDF (reference sequence). The CDR3 has 14 amino acids. The V end was cut by 1 base, the J end by 2 bases, with 9 bases between. Any history of autoimmune disease or systemic immunosuppression disqualified patients. The timepoints at which blood was sampled were baseline, cycle 4 day 1, and cycle 7 day 1. The sample originates from a study of OX40 agonist ivuxolimab in advanced cancers. Study-level background: The mean age was around 56 years, ranging from roughly 23 to 80, with approximately 85% of participants male. General study points: In CD8+ T cells, expanded clones were on average more numerous than in CD4+.

Some clones are missing from TCRdb's copy, which holds only in-frame ones; the method was immunoSEQ multiplex PCR. The sample lists 36,000 or so clones, 60% to 80% occurring once. Specimen: CD4+ or CD8+ T cells sorted from blood, collected in a trial of the OX40 agonist ivuxolimab. The TCR sequence derives from an adult with an advanced solid tumor such as melanoma, head and neck, liver or kidney cancer. The V and J genes are TRBV15 and TRBJ2-7, with D hard to call. The CDR3 nucleotides are TGTGCCACCAGCAGAGCGGCGAATCCCTACGAGCAGTACTTC. Its translation is CATSRAANPYEQYF.